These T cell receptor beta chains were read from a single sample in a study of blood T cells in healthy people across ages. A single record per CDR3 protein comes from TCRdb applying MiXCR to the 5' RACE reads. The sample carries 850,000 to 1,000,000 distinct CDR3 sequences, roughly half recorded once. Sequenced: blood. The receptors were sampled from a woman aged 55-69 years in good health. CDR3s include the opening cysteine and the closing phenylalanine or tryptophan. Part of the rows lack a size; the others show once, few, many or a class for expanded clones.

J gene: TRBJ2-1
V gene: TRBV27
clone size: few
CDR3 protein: CASSTERESYNEQFF

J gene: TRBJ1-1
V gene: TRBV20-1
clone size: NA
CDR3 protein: CSAKHSWRTTEAFF

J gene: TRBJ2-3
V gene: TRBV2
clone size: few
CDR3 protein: CASSDHPDTFTDTQYF

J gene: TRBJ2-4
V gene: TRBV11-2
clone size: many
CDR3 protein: CASSPRRVGKNIQYF

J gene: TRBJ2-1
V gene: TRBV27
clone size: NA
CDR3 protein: CASSLWVGQVDEQFF

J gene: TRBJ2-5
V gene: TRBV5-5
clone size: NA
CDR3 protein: CASSSRPLDYPIETQYF

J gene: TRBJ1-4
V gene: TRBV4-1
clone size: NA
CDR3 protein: CASSTLGGVREKLFF

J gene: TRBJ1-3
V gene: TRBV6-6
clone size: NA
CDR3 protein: CASSYSKGRGNTIYF

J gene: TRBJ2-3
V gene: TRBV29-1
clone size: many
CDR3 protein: CSGEQGSDTQYF

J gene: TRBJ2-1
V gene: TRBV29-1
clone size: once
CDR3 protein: CSVETDGRGGNEQFF

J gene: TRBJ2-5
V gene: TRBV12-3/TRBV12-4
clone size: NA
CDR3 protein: CASSLRSYGRETQETQYF

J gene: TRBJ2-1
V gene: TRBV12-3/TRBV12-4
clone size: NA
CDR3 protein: CASSFGEMSGNEQFF

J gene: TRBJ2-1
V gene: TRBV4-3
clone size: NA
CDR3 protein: CASSHGNLGPHDEQFF

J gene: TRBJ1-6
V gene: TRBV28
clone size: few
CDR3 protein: CASSLGGNNSPLHF

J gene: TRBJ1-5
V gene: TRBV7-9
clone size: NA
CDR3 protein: CASSLDPRQPQHF

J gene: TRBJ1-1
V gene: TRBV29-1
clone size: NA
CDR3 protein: CSARTGGSGAFF

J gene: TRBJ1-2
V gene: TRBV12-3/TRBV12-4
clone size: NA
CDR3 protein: CASSTVPGQAGYTF

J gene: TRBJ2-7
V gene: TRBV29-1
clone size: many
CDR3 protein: CSVDLGQGFGEQYF

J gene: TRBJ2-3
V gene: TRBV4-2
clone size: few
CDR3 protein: CASSTPAFYTQYF

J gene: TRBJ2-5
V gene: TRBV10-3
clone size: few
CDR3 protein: CAISDGLGETQYF

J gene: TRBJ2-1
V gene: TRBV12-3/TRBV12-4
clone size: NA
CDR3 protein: CASSREGVNEQFF

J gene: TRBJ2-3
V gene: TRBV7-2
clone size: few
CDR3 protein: CASSLAGSPSPAQYF

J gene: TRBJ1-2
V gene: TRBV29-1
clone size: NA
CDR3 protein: CSVSDTVGDGYTF

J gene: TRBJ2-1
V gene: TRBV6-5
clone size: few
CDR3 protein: CASSRRAETYNEQFF

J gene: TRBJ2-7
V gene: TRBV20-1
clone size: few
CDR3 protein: CSALTGGGIYEQYF

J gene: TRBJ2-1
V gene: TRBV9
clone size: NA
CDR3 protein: CASSVSPRGEQFF